These 28 T cell receptor beta chains came from one sample sequenced in a study of CD8 T cells in ankylosing spondylitis. TCRdb passed the 5' RACE reads through MiXCR, listing each CDR3 protein once. The table records about 89,000 distinct CDR3 sequences, more than 25% of them present only once. Sequenced: blood, either unsorted or a sorted T cell fraction (not recorded which). The receptor set was obtained from a male donor with ankylosing spondylitis or in good health (not recorded which).

The chain joins TRBV5-5 to TRBJ2-1; 10 bases match TRBD2. There are 15 residues in the CDR3. Germline trimming cut 4 bases from V and 7 bases from J; bases unmatched to any gene: 8. CDR1 is SGHKS, CDR2 YYEKEE, per germline (reference sequence). This CDR3 is CASSIAGGNINEQFF. The CDR3 DNA is TGTGCCAGCAGCATAGCGGGAGGCAATATTAATGAGCAGTTCTTC.

V gene TRBV7-2 combines with J gene TRBJ1-2; 8 nucleotides line up with TRBD1. V shed 6 bases and J 6 bases; nucleotides not matched to a gene: 12. The V gene's germline CDR1 is SGHTA and CDR2 FQGNSA. The CDR3 loop spans 15 amino acids. The CDR3 coding sequence is TGTGCCAGCAGTCCCCCGAGACAGGGGAGGAATGGCTACACCTTC. It specifies CASSPPRQGRNGYTF.

The chain has TRBV12-3 or TRBV12-4 and TRBJ2-3; 11 nucleotides line up with TRBD2. The CDR3 consists of 16 residues. The junction had 8 bases not matched to a gene; V was cut back by 5 bases and J by 4 bases. CDR3 residues: CASSPTQLAGADTQYF. CDR3 nucleotides: TGTGCCAGCAGTCCCACCCAACTAGCGGGAGCAGATACGCAGTATTTT.

DNA of the CDR3: TGCAGCGTTCGACAGGGCGGCAATCAGCCCCAGCATTTT. Protein: CSVRQGGNQPQHF. The chain joins TRBV29-1 to TRBJ1-5; 7 nucleotides agree with TRBD1. This CDR3 region has 13 residues. V shed 5 bases, J shed 2 bases, and the junction held 3 bases outside the gene matches. Germline CDR1 is SQVTM and CDR2 is ANQGSEA.

This rearrangement joins TRBV27 to TRBJ2-5, with TRBD1 identical over 10 bases. The CDR3 extends over 14 amino acids. The germline V gene has CDR1 MNHEY and CDR2 SMNVEV (reference sequence). V lost 5 bases, J lost 5 bases, and 5 bases stayed unmatched. CDR3 amino acids: CASSTGTGAETQYF. The CDR3 nucleotides read TGTGCCAGCAGTACGGGGACAGGGGCTGAGACCCAGTACTTC.

This clonotype has a handful of counts. The chain combines TRBV9 with TRBJ1-2, with TRBD1 matching 9 bases. CDR1 and CDR2 from the germline V gene are SGDLS and YYNGEE. V gave up 3 bases and J gave up 3 bases; unmatched junction bases: 12. The CDR3 length is 17 residues. CDR3 nucleotides: TGTGCCAGCAGCGACCTCATGGGGACAGGGCGGGACTATGGCTACACCTTC. Protein sequence: CASSDLMGTGRDYGYTF.

This clonotype was observed a handful of times. This chain connects TRBV3-1 to TRBJ1-3; D remains unclear. The V end lost 6 bases, the J end lost 2 bases, and 11 bases lay between the germline ends. CDR1 and CDR2 from the germline V gene are LGHDT and YNNKEL (reference sequence). This CDR3 is 14 amino acids long. CDR3 protein: CASSNQYPGNTIYF. CDR3 in DNA: TGTGCCAGCAGTAACCAGTATCCTGGAAACACCATATATTTT.

This chain uses TRBV7-6 with TRBJ2-2; 7 bases are a match to TRBD1. The germline V gene encodes CDR1 SGHVS and CDR2 FNYEAQ. The CDR3 spans 14 residues. V dropped 8 bases and J dropped 4; count of bases not matched to a gene: 7. This CDR3 is CASERQGGTGELFF. CDR3 in DNA: TGTGCCAGCGAACGACAGGGTGGCACCGGGGAGCTGTTTTTT.

This chain links TRBV6-2 or TRBV6-3 with TRBJ2-1, with TRBD1 as a possible D gene (6 bases). V was shortened by 0 bases and J by 6 bases, with 12 bases between the two germline ends. CDR1 and CDR2 from the germline V gene are MNHEY and SVGEGT. The CDR3 runs 15 residues. The CDR3 loop is CASSYSLEGGNEQFF. The CDR3 nucleotides are TGTGCCAGCAGTTACTCCCTTGAAGGGGGCAATGAGCAGTTCTTC.

There are a few counts of this clonotype. The rearrangement links TRBV18 to TRBJ2-2; D remains ambiguous. In germline, CDR1 is KGHSH, CDR2 LQKENI. This CDR3 comprises 14 residues. The V end lost 6 bases, the J end lost 5 bases, and 13 bases lay between the germline ends. CDR3 sequence reads: CASSPLKTTGELFF. The CDR3 coding sequence is TGTGCCAGCTCGCCTCTGAAAACGACCGGGGAGCTGTTTTTT.

DNA of the CDR3: TGCAGTGCTAGAGACACCCGGACAGCCGTCTCCTATGGCTACACCTTC. Translation gives CSARDTRTAVSYGYTF. The V and J genes are TRBV20-1 and TRBJ1-2, with D perhaps TRBD1 (6 bases). The V gene's germline CDR1 is DFQATT and CDR2 SNEGSKA (reference sequence). Trimming pared 0 bases from V and 4 bases from J, leaving 18 bases between. This CDR3 has 16 amino acids.

V is TRBV5-1 and J is TRBJ1-1; no definite D call. Germline lookup yields CDR1 SGHRS and CDR2 YFSETQ. V dropped 0 bases and J dropped 7 bases, with 13 bases sitting between them. The CDR3 runs 14 residues. This chain's CDR3 is CASSLENGPLEAFF. In DNA form, the CDR3 reads TGCGCCAGCAGCTTGGAGAACGGGCCACTTGAAGCTTTCTTT.

The rearrangement uses TRBV7-2 and TRBJ2-1; TRBD1 matches 8 bases. With 2 bases clipped from V and 5 bases from J, the junction kept 11 bases outside the gene matches. In germline, CDR1 is SGHTA, CDR2 FQGNSA. The CDR3 totals 17 residues. This chain's CDR3 is CASSLLIGTGIHNEQFF. CDR3 DNA sequence: TGTGCCAGCAGCTTATTGATTGGGACAGGCATACACAATGAGCAGTTCTTC. Supplemented by reference TRBV7-2 and TRBJ2-1, the full variable domain reads GAGVSQSPSNKVTEKGKDVELRCDPISGHTALYWYRQSLGQGLEFLIYFQGNSAPDKSGLPSDRFSAERTGGSVSTLTIQRTQQEDSAVYLCASSLLIGTGIHNEQFFGPGTRLTVL.

The gene calls are TRBV7-8 and TRBJ2-5, with unresolved D. CDR1 SGHVS and CDR2 FQNEAQ come from the germline V gene. The CDR3 covers 13 residues. Between the trimmed V and J ends, which lost 5 bases and 5 bases, there was a span of 12 bases. CDR3 DNA: TGTGCCAGCAGCCCCAACCCAAGGGAGACCCAGTACTTC. This codes for CASSPNPRETQYF.

The gene calls are TRBV30 and TRBJ1-6; D gene unclear. From germline, CDR1 is GTSNPN and CDR2 SVGIG (reference sequence). The CDR3 contains 12 residues. Trimming shortened V by 0 bases and J by 9 bases, and 6 bases separated the two germline ends. The CDR3 loop reads CAWSVRLSPLHF. CDR3 DNA sequence: TGTGCCTGGAGTGTACGGCTTTCACCCCTCCACTTT.

V usage is TRBV20-1 and J usage is TRBJ2-5; weak D call: TRBD2 (6 bases). Trimming shortened V by 2 bases and J by 3 bases, and 16 bases separated the two germline ends. Germline V lookup: CDR1 DFQATT, CDR2 SNEGSKA (reference sequence). The CDR3 length is 15 residues. CDR3 residues: CSARPLAQWEETQYF. The CDR3 DNA reads TGCAGTGCTAGACCCCTAGCGCAGTGGGAAGAGACCCAGTACTTC.

This clonotype was detected once. The CDR3 DNA sequence: TGCGCCAGCAGCCAATTCCAGGGCCGCACCGGGGAGCTGTTTTTT. It yields the protein CASSQFQGRTGELFF. V gene TRBV4-1 combines with J gene TRBJ2-2; a possible D gene is TRBD1 (5 bases). The CDR3 has 15 residues. Trimming removed 2 bases from V and 4 bases from J, with 11 bases in between. Germline CDR1 MGHRA, CDR2 YSYEKL.

The sample holds a few counts of this clonotype. The CDR3 bases are TGTGCCAGCTCACGAGCGACAGGGACCTACGAGCAGTACTTC. As protein: CASSRATGTYEQYF. V is TRBV18 and J is TRBJ2-7; 7 nucleotides agree with TRBD1. The J segment lost 2 bases and the V segment lost 4 bases, leaving 5 bases of the junction unmatched. CDR1 is KGHSH, CDR2 LQKENI, per germline. The CDR3 is 14 amino acids. The variable domain in full, completed from reference TRBV18 and TRBJ2-7, reads NAGVMQNPRHLVRRRGQEARLRCSPMKGHSHVYWYRQLPEEGLKFMVYLQKENIIDESGMPKERFSAEFPKEGPSILRIQQVVRGDSAAYFCASSRATGTYEQYFGPGTRLTVT.

This chain joins TRBV27 and TRBJ2-3; D unclear. Trimming took off 6 bases at V and 5 bases at J, with 9 bases between the two ends. This CDR3 has 12 residues. From germline, CDR1 is MNHEY and CDR2 SMNVEV (reference sequence). The CDR3 here is CASRRPQDTQYF. In DNA form, the CDR3 reads TGTGCCAGCAGGAGACCCCAAGATACGCAGTATTTT.

This clonotype was recorded a few times. The chain couples TRBV7-8 to TRBJ2-5; D ambiguous. V lost 2 bases and J lost 1, with 14 bases in between. This CDR3 region has 16 residues. Germline assignment: CDR1 SGHVS and CDR2 FQNEAQ. The CDR3 region has the DNA TGTGCCAGCAGCTTATTTGGTGGCCCGGCCCAAGAGACCCAGTACTTC. This codes for CASSLFGGPAQETQYF.

This clonotype has just a few counts. This chain joins TRBV7-9 and TRBJ2-1, with 7 bases fitting TRBD1. Germline-derived CDR1 and CDR2 are SEHNR and FQNEAQ (reference sequence). The CDR3 has 16 residues. Germline trimming cut 3 bases from V and 3 bases from J; bases unmatched to any gene: 8. CDR3 protein: CASSLPSGTDYNEQFF. DNA for the CDR3: TGTGCCAGCAGCTTGCCATCCGGGACAGACTACAATGAGCAGTTCTTC.

The rearrangement uses TRBV15 and TRBJ2-1, with 7 bases that match TRBD1. Germline CDR1 LNHNV, CDR2 YYDKDF (reference sequence). The CDR3 covers 13 residues. V was pared by 3 bases and J by 7 bases, with 3 bases of the junction left unmatched. The DNA of the CDR3 is TGTGCCACCAGCAGCAACAGGGGAAATGAGCAGTTCTTC. It encodes CATSSNRGNEQFF.

This clonotype was seen only once. This rearrangement joins TRBV7-9 to TRBJ2-1, with 8 bases matching TRBD2. The V and J ends lost 3 bases and 9 bases, in that order; junction bases with no gene match: 10. The CDR3 is made up of 15 amino acids. Germline lookup yields CDR1 SEHNR and CDR2 FQNEAQ (reference sequence). CDR3 DNA sequence: TGTGCCAGCAGCTTCCGCGGGGGGTTTACGGGTGAGCAGTTCTTC. Protein: CASSFRGGFTGEQFF.

This clonotype was detected a few times. This rearrangement joins TRBV5-1 to TRBJ1-1; a weak D match, TRBD1 (6 bases). Germline V lookup: CDR1 SGHRS, CDR2 YFSETQ. The length of the CDR3 is 15 residues. V dropped 2 bases and J dropped 4 bases, with 15 bases sitting between them. CDR3 DNA sequence: TGCGCCAGCAGCTTATCAGGATTAGGGGGCACTGAAGCTTTCTTT. Amino acid sequence: CASSLSGLGGTEAFF.

This clonotype was seen only a few times. The V gene is TRBV29-1, the J gene TRBJ1-1, with unresolved D. The CDR3 loop spans 11 amino acids. Germline assignment: CDR1 SQVTM and CDR2 ANQGSEA. CDR3 region: CIVNMGTEAFF. The CDR3 bases are TGCATCGTAAACATGGGGACTGAAGCTTTCTTT.

This clonotype was observed at least ten times. V gene TRBV20-1 combines with J gene TRBJ2-3; 8 bases match TRBD2. The CDR3 is 14 amino acids. V trimming: 4 bases; J trimming: 0 bases; junction bases outside the gene matches: 3. The germline gives CDR1 DFQATT, CDR2 SNEGSKA (reference sequence). CDR3 nucleotides: TGCAGTGCTATCCTAGCGGGTAGCACAGATACGCAGTATTTT. Its translation is CSAILAGSTDTQYF.

The rearrangement links TRBV7-2 to TRBJ2-2; D not certain. The length of the CDR3 is 15 residues. Germline V gene data show CDR1 as SGHTA and CDR2 as FQGNSA. V lost 0 bases and J 4 bases, leaving 9 bases between the germline ends. For the CDR3, the DNA is TGTGCCAGCAGCTTAGCATCCATTCGCACCGGGGAGCTGTTTTTT. It is translated as CASSLASIRTGELFF.

This clonotype was observed a handful of times. The V call is TRBV3-1, the J call TRBJ1-1, with D perhaps TRBD1 (5 bases). This CDR3 spans 14 amino acids. In germline, CDR1 is LGHDT, CDR2 YNNKEL (reference sequence). Trimming took 3 bases from V and 4 from J, leaving 12 bases between them. In nucleotides, the CDR3 is TGTGCCAGCAGCCAGGGCCTTCAGGGCACTGAAGCTTTCTTT. Amino acid sequence: CASSQGLQGTEAFF.